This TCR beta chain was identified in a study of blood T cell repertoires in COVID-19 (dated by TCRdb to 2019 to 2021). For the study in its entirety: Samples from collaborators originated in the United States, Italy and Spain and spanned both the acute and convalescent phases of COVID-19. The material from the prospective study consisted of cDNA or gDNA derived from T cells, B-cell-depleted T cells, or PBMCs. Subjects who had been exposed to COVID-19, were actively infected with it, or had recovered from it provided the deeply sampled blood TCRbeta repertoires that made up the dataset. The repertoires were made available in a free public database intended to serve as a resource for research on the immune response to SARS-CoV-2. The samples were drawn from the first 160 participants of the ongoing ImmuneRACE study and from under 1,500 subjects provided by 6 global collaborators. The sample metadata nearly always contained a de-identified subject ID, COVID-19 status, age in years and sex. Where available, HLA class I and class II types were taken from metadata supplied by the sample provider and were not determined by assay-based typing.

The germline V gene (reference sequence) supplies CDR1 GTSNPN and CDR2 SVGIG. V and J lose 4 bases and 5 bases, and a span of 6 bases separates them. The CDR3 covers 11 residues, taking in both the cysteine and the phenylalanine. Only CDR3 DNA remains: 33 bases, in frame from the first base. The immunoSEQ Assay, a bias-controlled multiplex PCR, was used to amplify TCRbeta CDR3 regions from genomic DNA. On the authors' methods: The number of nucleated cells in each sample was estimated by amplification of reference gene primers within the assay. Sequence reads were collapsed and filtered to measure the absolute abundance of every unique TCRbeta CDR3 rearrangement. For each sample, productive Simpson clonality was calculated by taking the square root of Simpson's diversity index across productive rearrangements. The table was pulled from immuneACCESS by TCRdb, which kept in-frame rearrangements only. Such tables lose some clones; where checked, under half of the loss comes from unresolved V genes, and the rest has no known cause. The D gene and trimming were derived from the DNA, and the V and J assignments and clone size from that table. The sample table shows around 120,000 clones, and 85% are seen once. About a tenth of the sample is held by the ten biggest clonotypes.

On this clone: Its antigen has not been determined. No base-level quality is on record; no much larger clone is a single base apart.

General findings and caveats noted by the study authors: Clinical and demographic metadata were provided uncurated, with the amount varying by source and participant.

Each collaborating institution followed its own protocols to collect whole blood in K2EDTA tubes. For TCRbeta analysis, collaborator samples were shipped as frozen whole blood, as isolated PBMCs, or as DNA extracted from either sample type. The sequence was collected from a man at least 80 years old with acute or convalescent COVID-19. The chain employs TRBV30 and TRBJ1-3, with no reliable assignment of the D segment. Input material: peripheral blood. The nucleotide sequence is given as TGTGCCTGGACTAGTAGAAACACCATATATTTT. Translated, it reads CAWTSRNTIYF.